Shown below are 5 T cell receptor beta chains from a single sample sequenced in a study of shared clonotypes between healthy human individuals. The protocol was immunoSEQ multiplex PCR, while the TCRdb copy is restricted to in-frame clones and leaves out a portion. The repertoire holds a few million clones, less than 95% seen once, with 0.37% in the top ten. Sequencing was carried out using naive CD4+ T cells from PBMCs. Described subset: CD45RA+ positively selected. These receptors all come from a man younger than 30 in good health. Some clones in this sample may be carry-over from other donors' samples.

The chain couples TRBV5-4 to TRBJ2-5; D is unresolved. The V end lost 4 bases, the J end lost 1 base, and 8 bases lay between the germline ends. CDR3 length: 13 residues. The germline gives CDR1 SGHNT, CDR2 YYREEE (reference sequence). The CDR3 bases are TGTGCCAGCAGCCGGAACCTCCAAGAGACCCAGTACTTC. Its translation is CASSRNLQETQYF.

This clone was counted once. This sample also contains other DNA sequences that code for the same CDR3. The CDR3 DNA is TGTGCCAGCAGCGTAGCCCCCCGCAGTTCCTACGAGCAGTACTTC. It is translated as CASSVAPRSSYEQYF. The rearrangement uses TRBV9 and TRBJ2-7; D is uncertain. V lost 0 bases to trimming and J lost 1 base, with 11 bases between them. From germline, CDR1 is SGDLS and CDR2 YYNGEE. This CDR3 is 15 amino acids long.

CDR3 sequence: CASSLAAERPYEQYF. CDR3 DNA: TGTGCCAGCAGCTTAGCTGCGGAGAGGCCCTACGAGCAGTACTTC. The chain combines TRBV7-2 with TRBJ2-7; D is ambiguous. From germline, CDR1 is SGHTA and CDR2 FQGNSA. The CDR3 contains 15 residues. V was pared by 0 bases and J by 2 bases, with 11 bases between.

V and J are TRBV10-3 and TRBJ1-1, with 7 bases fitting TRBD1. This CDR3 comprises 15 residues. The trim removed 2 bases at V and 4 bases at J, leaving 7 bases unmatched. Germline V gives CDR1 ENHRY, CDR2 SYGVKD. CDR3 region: CAISEAPQGGTEAFF. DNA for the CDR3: TGTGCCATCAGTGAGGCGCCCCAGGGGGGCACTGAAGCTTTCTTT.

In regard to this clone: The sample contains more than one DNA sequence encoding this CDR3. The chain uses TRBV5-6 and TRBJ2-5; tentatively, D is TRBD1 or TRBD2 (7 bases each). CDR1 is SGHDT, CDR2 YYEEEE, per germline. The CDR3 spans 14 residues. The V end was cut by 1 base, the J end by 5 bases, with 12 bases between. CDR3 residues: CASSLRQGGETQYF. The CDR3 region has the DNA TGTGCCAGCAGCTTGCGGCAGGGGGGGGAGACCCAGTACTTC.